A single sample is the source of the 12 T cell receptor beta chains below, sequenced in a study of CD8 T cells in Susac syndrome. With random hexamers, roughly 0.45 to 1 ug RNA was reverse transcribed. TCRdb recomputed calls from the immunoSEQ multiplex PCR reads with MiXCR, one row per CDR3 protein. The repertoire holds some 150,000 distinct CDR3 sequences, roughly 96% seen once, with 0.16% in the top ten. Sequences were obtained from CD4+ T cells from PBMCs. All receptors come from a human donor with Susac syndrome.

The chain joins TRBV29-1 to TRBJ2-2; the match to TRBD1 covers 7 bases. This CDR3 is 14 amino acids long. The germline V gene encodes CDR1 SQVTM and CDR2 ANQGSEA. V shed 6 bases and J 1 base; nucleotides not matched to a gene: 5. The CDR3 DNA reads as TGCAGCGTCGCCAACAGGGGGAACACCGGGGAGCTGTTTTTT. Protein: CSVANRGNTGELFF.

V gene TRBV5-4 combines with J gene TRBJ1-3, with a weak D call TRBD1 (6 bases). Looked up from germline, CDR1 is SGHNT and CDR2 is YYREEE (reference sequence). The CDR3 consists of 16 residues. V lost 3 bases and J lost 6, with 19 bases in between. Here the CDR3 DNA reads TGTGCCAGCAGCTCCTCCGGGACACTTCGCGAAAACACCATATATTTT. It specifies CASSSSGTLRENTIYF.

V gene TRBV7-9 combines with J gene TRBJ1-1; D is unresolved. Germline CDR1 SEHNR, CDR2 FQNEAQ (reference sequence). The V and J ends lost 3 bases and 4 bases respectively, with 3 bases between them. The length of the CDR3 is 11 residues. This CDR3 reads CASSFLTEAFF. The CDR3 region has the DNA TGTGCCAGCAGCTTCCTCACTGAAGCTTTCTTT.

This rearrangement joins TRBV11-3 to TRBJ2-1; maybe TRBD1 (6 bases). Germline lookup yields CDR1 SGHNT and CDR2 YENEEA. The CDR3 has 14 amino acids. V lost 5 bases, J lost 5 bases, and 13 bases lay in between. In DNA, the CDR3 is TGTGCCAGCAGCGCCCGGACAGCCGACAATGAGCAGTTCTTC. It specifies CASSARTADNEQFF.

The genes are TRBV7-2 and TRBJ2-2; D ambiguous. V shed 6 bases and J shed 5 bases, with 7 bases lying between them. Germline values: CDR1 SGHTA, CDR2 FQGNSA. The CDR3 totals 12 residues. The CDR3 DNA reads TGTGCCAGCAGATTATCGACCGGGGAGCTGTTTTTT. This encodes CASRLSTGELFF.

CDR3 bases: TGCAGCGTTGCGGGCATCACGACCGGGGAGCTGTTTTTT. It is translated as CSVAGITTGELFF. This rearrangement joins TRBV29-1 to TRBJ2-2; D uncertain. The CDR3 covers 13 residues. V dropped 4 bases and J dropped 5 bases, with 11 bases sitting between them. Germline loops: CDR1 SQVTM, CDR2 ANQGSEA.

The rearrangement uses TRBV6-2 or TRBV6-3 and TRBJ2-1; TRBD2 matches at 11 bases. The CDR3 has 16 amino acids. Germline V gene data show CDR1 as MNHEY and CDR2 as SVGEGT. Trimming removed 5 bases from V and 9 bases from J; junction bases left unmatched: 12. The CDR3 sequence: CASSRLLAGGGTEQFF. The CDR3 DNA follows: TGTGCCAGCAGTCGACTCCTAGCGGGGGGTGGAACTGAGCAGTTCTTC.

The chain links TRBV7-3 to TRBJ2-1; TRBD1 might be the D (5 bases). The CDR3 totals 12 residues. Trimming took off 5 bases at V and 11 bases at J, with 13 bases between the two ends. Germline-derived CDR1 and CDR2 are SGHTA and FQGTGA. The chain's CDR3 is CASSPNRSQQFF. The CDR3 nucleotides are TGTGCCAGCAGCCCCAACAGGTCCCAGCAGTTCTTC. The full variable domain, with the rest looked up from reference TRBV7-3 and TRBJ2-1, is GAGVSQTPSNKVTEKGKYVELRCDPISGHTALYWYRQSLGQGPEFLIYFQGTGAADDSGLPNDRFFAVRPEGSVSTLKIQRTERGDSAVYLCASSPNRSQQFFGPGTRLTVL.

Only one count was recorded for this clonotype. V usage is TRBV13 and J usage is TRBJ1-1; unclear D gene. This CDR3 contains 14 residues. CDR1 is PRHDT and CDR2 is FYEKMQ in the germline V gene (reference sequence). V was cut by 7 bases and J by 2 bases, with 14 bases left in between. This CDR3 is CASIVKGQNTEAFF. CDR3 nucleotides: TGTGCCAGCATCGTAAAGGGTCAAAACACTGAAGCTTTCTTT.

The chain uses TRBV7-3 and TRBJ2-1; 7 bases are a match to TRBD2. Looked up from germline, CDR1 is SGHTA and CDR2 is FQGTGA. Losses at the gene ends were 5 bases for V and 8 bases for J; bases not matched to a gene: 6. The CDR3 has 13 amino acids. CDR3 sequence: CASSIRGGDEQFF. In DNA, the CDR3 is TGTGCCAGCAGCATTAGGGGAGGGGATGAGCAGTTCTTC.

CDR3 residues: CASTDGGTNEQFF. CDR3 nucleotides: TGTGCCAGCACTGACGGGGGAACCAATGAGCAGTTCTTC. The chain links TRBV5-4 to TRBJ2-1, with D maybe TRBD2 (6 bases). Germline loops: CDR1 SGHNT, CDR2 YYREEE (reference sequence). The CDR3 contains 13 residues. Trimming pared 6 bases from V and 6 bases from J, leaving 13 bases between.

This rearrangement joins TRBV25-1 to TRBJ2-5; D is uncertain. This CDR3 spans 15 amino acids. From germline, CDR1 is MGHDK and CDR2 SYGVNS. Trimming removed 5 bases from V and 3 bases from J, with 16 bases in between. CDR3 nucleotides: TGTGCCAGCAGTTTCGCTTTTGCGCGAAAAGAGACCCAGTACTTC. It codes for CASSFAFARKETQYF.